Listed here are 19 T cell receptor beta chains from one sample, sequenced in a study of patients and donors after allogeneic stem cell transplantation. TCRdb recomputed calls from the RT-PCR reads with MiXCR, one row per CDR3 protein. The sample contains 410,000 or so distinct CDR3 sequences, roughly 17% of which appear only once. Sequencing input: blood, either unsorted or a sorted T cell fraction (not recorded which). These receptors originate from a human donor who was either an allogeneic HSCT recipient or a stem cell or donor lymphocyte infusion donor (not recorded which). It is not recorded whose cells these are; they may come from a transplant donor.

This clonotype was observed a few times. The chain joins TRBV6-1 to TRBJ1-2; the D gene is possibly TRBD1 (5 bases). The V gene lost 1 base and the J gene lost 5 bases, with 14 bases spanning the gap. This CDR3 region has 15 residues. CDR1 is MNHNS, CDR2 SASEGT, per germline. The CDR3 loop is CASSEGSGLLYGYTF. The CDR3 DNA sequence: TGTGCCAGCAGTGAAGGGTCAGGGCTTTTATATGGCTACACCTTC.

V gene TRBV6-2 or TRBV6-3 combines with J gene TRBJ1-1; D not resolved. V shed 4 bases and J shed 4 bases, with 10 bases lying between them. Per the germline V gene, CDR1 is MNHEY and CDR2 is SVGEGT. The CDR3 totals 13 residues. Here the CDR3 DNA reads TGTGCCAGCAGTTGGGCCCACAGCACTGAAGCTTTCTTT. Its translation is CASSWAHSTEAFF.

The rearrangement joins TRBV6-5 to TRBJ1-2; no clear D. The CDR3 consists of 14 residues. V shed 0 bases and J shed 3 bases, with 8 bases lying between them. The germline CDR1 and CDR2 sequences are MNHEY and SVGAGI. The CDR3 sequence: CASSYSSGYYGYTF. Written as DNA, the CDR3 is TGTGCCAGCAGTTACTCGTCGGGTTACTATGGCTACACCTTC.

The rearrangement joins TRBV5-1 to TRBJ2-2; D remains unclear. V dropped 6 bases and J dropped 0 bases, with 9 bases sitting between them. From germline, CDR1 is SGHRS and CDR2 YFSETQ. The CDR3 totals 14 residues. The chain's CDR3 is CASKGSANTGELFF. CDR3 DNA sequence: TGCGCCAGCAAGGGCAGTGCGAACACCGGGGAGCTGTTTTTT.

The chain is built from TRBV5-1 and TRBJ1-1, with 7 bases fitting TRBD1. The CDR3 is made up of 13 amino acids. The V and J ends lost 0 bases and 7 bases, in that order; junction bases with no gene match: 3. From germline, CDR1 is SGHRS and CDR2 YFSETQ. Here the CDR3 reads CASSLEQGYEAFF. CDR3 DNA sequence: TGCGCCAGCAGCTTGGAACAGGGGTATGAAGCTTTCTTT.

The chain links TRBV24-1 to TRBJ2-2; 10 nucleotides agree with TRBD1. J lost 13 bases, V lost 7 bases, and 14 bases had no gene match. Germline-derived CDR1 and CDR2 are KGHDR and SFDVKD. This CDR3 is built from 15 residues. CDR3 region: CATSPAGTGAGRLFF. In DNA form, the CDR3 reads TGTGCCACCAGCCCCGCCGGGACAGGGGCTGGGCGGCTGTTTTTT.

The V call is TRBV20-1, the J call TRBJ2-7; D is perhaps TRBD1 (6 bases). This CDR3 comprises 15 residues. Germline CDR1 DFQATT, CDR2 SNEGSKA (reference sequence). V was trimmed by 0 bases and J by 0 bases, leaving 12 bases between them. The CDR3 DNA follows: TGCAGTGCTAGAGATAGGGGGATGGCCTCCTACGAGCAGTACTTC. It is translated as CSARDRGMASYEQYF.

J is TRBJ2-7 and V is TRBV20-1; D is uncertain. CDR1 and CDR2 from the germline V gene are DFQATT and SNEGSKA (reference sequence). This CDR3 contains 14 residues. CDR3 amino acids: CSALGGSFSYEQYF. The DNA for the CDR3 is TGCAGCGCCTTAGGTGGGTCCTTTTCCTACGAGCAGTACTTC.

The CDR3 DNA sequence: TGTGCCAGCAGCTCCGAGTATAGCAATCAGCCCCAGCATTTT. It codes for CASSSEYSNQPQHF. V usage is TRBV7-9 and J usage is TRBJ1-5, with D unresolved. This CDR3 has 14 residues. V was clipped by 4 bases and J by 0 bases, with 7 bases between them. CDR1 and CDR2 (germline): SEHNR, FQNEAQ (reference sequence).

This clonotype was observed many times. The J gene is TRBJ2-3, the V gene TRBV5-1; 8 positions agree with TRBD2. Germline CDR1 and CDR2: SGHRS and YFSETQ. CDR3 size: 16 residues. The J segment lost 3 bases and the V segment lost 1 base, leaving 7 bases of the junction unmatched. The CDR3 here is CASSLPLADVTDTQYF. CDR3 nucleotides: TGCGCCAGCAGCTTGCCACTAGCGGACGTGACAGATACGCAGTATTTT. The full variable domain, its missing parts supplied by reference TRBV5-1 and TRBJ2-3, is KAGVTQTPRYLIKTRGQQVTLSCSPISGHRSVSWYQQTPGQGLQFLFEYFSETQRNKGNFPGRFSGRQFSNSRSEMNVSTLELGDSALYLCASSLPLADVTDTQYFGPGTRLTVL.

J is TRBJ1-1 and V is TRBV2; D is possibly TRBD1 (5 bases). V lost 2 bases, J lost 0 bases, and 10 bases lay in between. CDR1 is SNHLY, CDR2 FYNNEI, per germline. The CDR3 has 15 residues. CDR3 loop: CASSEWDGLNTEAFF. The CDR3 DNA reads TGTGCCAGCAGTGAATGGGACGGATTGAACACTGAAGCTTTCTTT.

This chain joins TRBV7-9 and TRBJ2-7; possible D gene TRBD2, 5 bases. The CDR3 consists of 14 residues. CDR1 and CDR2 from the germline V gene are SEHNR and FQNEAQ (reference sequence). Trimming removed 5 bases at V and 4 bases at J, with 15 bases between. The CDR3, as DNA: TGTGCCAGCAGCCCCCTGACTACCCCATACGAGCAGTACTTC. Its translation: CASSPLTTPYEQYF.

This clonotype was seen ten or more times. This sequence joins TRBV29-1 and TRBJ2-7; no clear D gene. The CDR3 loop spans 12 amino acids. V was clipped by 4 bases and J by 3 bases, with 10 bases between them. From germline, CDR1 is SQVTM and CDR2 ANQGSEA. CDR3 loop: CSVGVSVYEQYF. CDR3 coding DNA: TGCAGCGTTGGGGTCAGTGTCTACGAGCAGTACTTC.

This chain joins TRBV5-6 and TRBJ2-7; D is ambiguous. The CDR3 is made up of 13 amino acids. V was cut by 1 base and J by 3 bases, with 8 bases left in between. Germline V gene lookup returns CDR1 SGHDT and CDR2 YYEEEE. In DNA form, the CDR3 reads TGTGCCAGCAGCTTGCTTCTCAACTACGAGCAGTACTTC. Translating it yields CASSLLLNYEQYF. Drawing the rest from reference TRBV5-6 and TRBJ2-7, the complete variable domain is DAGVTQSPTHLIKTRGQQVTLRCSPKSGHDTVSWYQQALGQGPQFIFQYYEEEERQRGNFPDRFSGHQFPNYSSELNVNALLLGDSALYLCASSLLLNYEQYFGPGTRLTVT.

This CDR3 is CSARRGGTGELFF. The CDR3 DNA sequence: TGCAGTGCTAGAAGGGGAGGAACCGGGGAGCTGTTTTTT. The chain joins TRBV20-1 to TRBJ2-2, with D perhaps TRBD2 (6 bases). Germline V gene lookup returns CDR1 DFQATT and CDR2 SNEGSKA (reference sequence). This CDR3 is 13 amino acids long. V was clipped by 2 bases and J by 5 bases, with 9 bases between them.

The chain recombines TRBV19 with TRBJ2-3; D remains ambiguous. Deletions cut 7 bases from V and 1 base from J, with 9 bases between. The CDR3 is made up of 13 amino acids. Per germline, CDR1 LNHDA and CDR2 SQIVND (reference sequence). The CDR3: CASTREGTDTQYF. The CDR3 DNA sequence: TGTGCCAGTACCAGAGAAGGCACAGATACGCAGTATTTT.

The V and J genes are TRBV12-3 or TRBV12-4 and TRBJ2-2; the D gene is possibly TRBD1 (6 bases). This CDR3 is built from 15 residues. V lost 3 bases and J lost 0, with 8 bases in between. This CDR3 reads CASSFRDTNTGELFF. In DNA, the CDR3 is TGTGCCAGCAGTTTCCGGGACACGAACACCGGGGAGCTGTTTTTT.

V gene TRBV20-1 combines with J gene TRBJ2-7, with TRBD1 matching over 9 bases. This CDR3 spans 19 amino acids. J was trimmed by 4 bases and V by 6 bases; bases with no gene match: 25. The germline CDR1 and CDR2 sequences are DFQATT and SNEGSKA (reference sequence). The DNA of the CDR3 is TGCAGTGCCCGAGATCTGTTCACCGAAGGGACAGGGAATCGGTACGAGCAGTACTTC. This translates into CSARDLFTEGTGNRYEQYF.

This clonotype showed up just a few times. The rearrangement joins TRBV30 to TRBJ2-1; a possible D gene is TRBD1 (6 bases). CDR3 length: 11 amino acids. The V gene lost 5 bases and the J gene lost 5 bases, with 7 bases spanning the gap. CDR1 and CDR2 from the germline V gene are GTSNPN and SVGIG (reference sequence). The CDR3 is CAWDRHNEQFF. CDR3 DNA sequence: TGTGCCTGGGACAGGCACAATGAGCAGTTCTTC.